The rows below give T cell receptor beta chains drawn from one sample of a study of shared clonotypes between healthy human individuals. TCRdb keeps only in-frame clones here, not all; method: immunoSEQ multiplex PCR. The top ten hold approximately 12% of the sample, which has some 490,000 clones, around four fifths seen once. Source material: PBMCs. These receptor sequences come from a woman aged 40 to 49 in good health. Some clones in this sample may be carry-over from other donors' samples. Each CDR3 is given with its conserved first and last residue. The D gene is left open where the match is weak. Size is stated for part of the rows, as once, few or many counts, or as a class when the clone is expanded.

D: -
J: TRBJ1-2
size: once
V: TRBV5-1
DNA: TGCGCCAGCAGCTTGGGGATTGGGGGCAGGGATGGCTACACCTTC
CDR3: CASSLGIGGRDGYTF

D: TRBD1
J: TRBJ2-6
size: -
V: TRBV30
DNA: TGTGCCTGGAGTCGGACAGGGTCGATCTCTGGGGCCAACGTCCTGACTTTC
CDR3: CAWSRTGSISGANVLTF

D: -
J: TRBJ1-3
size: -
V: TRBV9
DNA: TGTGCCAGCAGCGTGGGGACGTCGGGAAACACCATATATTTT
CDR3: CASSVGTSGNTIYF

D: TRBD1
J: TRBJ1-2
size: once
V: TRBV7-8
DNA: TGTGCCAGCAGCTTAGCCAGGACAGGGGTAGGCTATGGCTACACCTTC
CDR3: CASSLARTGVGYGYTF

D: TRBD1
J: TRBJ2-7
size: -
V: TRBV27
DNA: TGTGCCAGCAGTTTTCTTGGGGGACAGGGGATCTACGAGCAGTACTTC
CDR3: CASSFLGGQGIYEQYF

D: -
J: TRBJ2-5
size: -
V: TRBV29-1
DNA: TGCAGCGTGCGACTGGGGTGGGAGACCCAGTACTTC
CDR3: CSVRLGWETQYF

D: TRBD1
J: TRBJ1-2
size: once
V: TRBV10-3
DNA: TGTGCCATCAGGGCCCGGCAGGGGGCTGGTGGCTACACCTTC
CDR3: CAIRARQGAGGYTF

D: -
J: TRBJ2-5
size: -
V: TRBV5-1
DNA: TGCGCCAGCAGCTTGGTGGGAGGGGGCCCGTACCAAGAGACCCAGTACTTC
CDR3: CASSLVGGGPYQETQYF

D: -
J: TRBJ1-2
size: -
V: TRBV19
DNA: TGTGCCAGTAGTATAAAGGTGACTTTTAACTATGGCTACACCTTC
CDR3: CASSIKVTFNYGYTF

D: -
J: TRBJ1-4
size: -
V: TRBV5-4
DNA: TGTGCCAGCAGCTTGCTGGGGGAAAAACTGTTTTTT
CDR3: CASSLLGEKLFF